These 2 T cell receptor beta chains came from one sample sequenced in a study of identical twins. TCRdb itself ran the 5' RACE reads through MiXCR, one entry per CDR3 protein. This repertoire shows 400,000 to 500,000 distinct CDR3 sequences, 15% to 20% found once; its top ten account for 9.5% to 15%. Input material: naive T cells sorted from blood. These receptors were obtained from a man aged 50 to 60 in good health.

This clonotype was counted at least ten times. This sequence joins TRBV6-5 and TRBJ2-3; 8 bases map to TRBD2. After removal of 2 bases from V and 4 bases from J, the junction contained 5 bases not matched to a gene. CDR1 is MNHEY and CDR2 is SVGAGI in the germline V gene. The CDR3 consists of 15 residues. CDR3 residues: CASSYHIGGADTQYF. In DNA form, the CDR3 reads TGTGCCAGCAGTTACCACATCGGGGGGGCAGATACGCAGTATTTT.

The chain links TRBV5-1 to TRBJ2-2, with 8 nucleotides matching TRBD2. The germline V gene encodes CDR1 SGHRS and CDR2 YFSETQ. After removal of 6 bases from V and 3 bases from J, the junction contained 7 bases not matched to a gene. This CDR3 spans 15 amino acids. CDR3 protein: CASTSGGRDTGELFF. The CDR3 DNA reads TGCGCCAGCACGTCGGGAGGGCGGGACACCGGGGAGCTGTTTTTT.